The 17 T cell receptor beta chains reported below all come from one sample, sequenced in a study of cytomegalovirus exposure and HLA in healthy donors. 13 Jbeta primers and 60 Vbeta primers were used for the PCR. Sequencing used immunoSEQ multiplex PCR; TCRdb keeps in-frame clones, though not all of them. This sample has about 130,000 clones, with roughly 74% found just once. Input material: PBMCs. These TCRs come from a woman aged 45-59 years in good health and CMV-seropositive.

This rearrangement joins TRBV5-4 to TRBJ2-5, with 7 positions matching TRBD2. This CDR3 is built from 15 residues. Germline CDR1 SGHNT, CDR2 YYREEE (reference sequence). V lost 4 bases and J lost 5; bases outside the gene matches: 11. For the CDR3, the DNA is TGTGCCAGCAGCAGGATAGCGGGCAATGGGGAGACCCAGTACTTC. Translating gives CASSRIAGNGETQYF.

The chain recombines TRBV6-5 with TRBJ1-1; D remains ambiguous. Trimming removed 5 bases from V and 0 bases from J, with 4 bases in between. The CDR3 is 12 amino acids. CDR1 is MNHEY, CDR2 SVGAGI, per germline. CDR3 in amino acids: CASSNMNTEAFF. The DNA for the CDR3 is TGTGCCAGCAGTAATATGAACACTGAAGCTTTCTTT.

The chain couples TRBV7-2 to TRBJ2-1, with 11 bases identical to TRBD2. From germline, CDR1 is SGHTA and CDR2 FQGNSA. V was pared by 4 bases and J by 5 bases, with 7 bases of the junction left unmatched. This CDR3 contains 16 residues. CDR3 loop: CASSSPGLAANNEQFF. The CDR3 DNA is TGTGCCAGCAGCTCCCCGGGACTAGCGGCGAACAATGAGCAGTTCTTC.

In this sample, this clone turned up once. V gene TRBV11-3 combines with J gene TRBJ1-1, with D possibly being TRBD1 (5 bases). V was clipped by 0 bases and J by 10 bases, with 12 bases between them. In germline, CDR1 is SGHNT, CDR2 YENEEA. This CDR3 has 13 residues. The CDR3 DNA is TGTGCCAGCAGCTTAGACACCCGCGGGGGAGCTTTCTTT. Translation: CASSLDTRGGAFF.

This clone was seen just once. This chain uses TRBV18 with TRBJ2-2; tentative D call: TRBD1 (5 bases). This CDR3 region has 16 residues. V lost 1 base and J lost 5, with 14 bases in between. Germline assignment: CDR1 KGHSH and CDR2 LQKENI. CDR3 DNA sequence: TGTGCCAGCTCACCACTCTCTCAGGGTGTAACCGGGGAGCTGTTTTTT. This translates into CASSPLSQGVTGELFF.

This clone was seen a handful of times. The V and J genes are TRBV11-3 and TRBJ2-5, with 8 bases matching TRBD1. CDR3 length: 15 residues. Unmatched junction bases numbered 6, after V lost 5 bases and J lost 1 base. CDR1 is SGHNT and CDR2 is YENEEA in the germline V gene. DNA for the CDR3: TGTGCCAGCAGCCGTAACGGACAGGGCCAAGAGACCCAGTACTTC. Its translation: CASSRNGQGQETQYF.

V gene TRBV6-5 combines with J gene TRBJ1-2; a possible D gene is TRBD1 (6 bases). Trimming took off 1 base at V and 4 bases at J, with 13 bases between the two ends. This CDR3 contains 15 residues. Germline V gives CDR1 MNHEY, CDR2 SVGAGI. The DNA of the CDR3 is TGTGCCAGCAGTTACTTTGCCCGACAGGCCTATGGCTACACCTTC. Translation gives CASSYFARQAYGYTF.

This clone was detected once. The chain links TRBV5-1 to TRBJ2-5, with D possibly being TRBD2 (6 bases). CDR1 is SGHRS, CDR2 YFSETQ, per germline. The CDR3 covers 13 residues. Deletions cut 4 bases from V and 1 base from J, with 8 bases between. The CDR3, as DNA: TGCGCCAGCAGCCGGGACTTCCAAGAGACCCAGTACTTC. This gives the protein CASSRDFQETQYF.

The rearrangement joins TRBV4-2 to TRBJ2-2; the match to TRBD2 covers 12 bases. Germline V gene data show CDR1 as LGHNA and CDR2 as YNFKEQ. The CDR3 length is 19 residues. Losses at the gene ends were 0 bases for V and 5 bases for J; bases not matched to a gene: 10. CDR3 loop: CASSQESSGGAYETGELFF. CDR3 coding DNA: TGTGCCAGCAGCCAAGAGTCTAGCGGGGGGGCCTATGAAACCGGGGAGCTGTTTTTT.

This chain uses TRBV12-5 with TRBJ2-7; TRBD1 matches 9 bases. This CDR3 region has 15 residues. Per the germline V gene, CDR1 is LGHNT and CDR2 is FRNRAP. Unmatched junction bases numbered 5, after V lost 3 bases and J lost 2 bases. CDR3 sequence: CASGFGTGFPYEQYF. CDR3 DNA: TGTGCTAGTGGTTTCGGGACAGGGTTCCCCTACGAGCAGTACTTC.

This clone was found once. The V call is TRBV5-1, the J call TRBJ1-4; possibly TRBD1 for D (5 bases). CDR3 length equals 15 residues. Germline CDR1 is SGHRS and CDR2 is YFSETQ. Trimming stripped 6 bases from V and 6 bases from J, with 18 bases between. The CDR3 coding sequence is TGCGCCAGCACCGTTGGGGGGACGGGAGATGAAAAACTGTTTTTT. Translation gives CASTVGGTGDEKLFF.

The rearrangement uses TRBV19 and TRBJ2-3; maybe TRBD2 (7 bases). The CDR3 is made up of 13 amino acids. Germline CDR1 and CDR2: LNHDA and SQIVND (reference sequence). Trimming removed 7 bases at V and 3 bases at J, with 11 bases between. The CDR3 DNA sequence: TGTGCCAGTATTAAGGGGGGGACAGATACGCAGTATTTT. Translated: CASIKGGTDTQYF. Full variable domain (missing parts from reference TRBV19 and TRBJ2-3): DGGITQSPKYLFRKEGQNVTLSCEQNLNHDAMYWYRQDPGQGLRLIYYSQIVNDFQKGDIAEGYSVSREKKESFPLTVTSAQKNPTAFYLCASIKGGTDTQYFGPGTRLTVL.

A single count supports this clone. The V and J genes are TRBV11-2 and TRBJ2-7, with TRBD1 matching 8 bases. Looked up from germline, CDR1 is SGHAT and CDR2 is FQNNGV. V lost 5 bases to trimming and J lost 4 bases; unmatched junction nucleotides: 4. The CDR3 is 13 residues long. The CDR3 loop is CASSSYRGYEQYF. The CDR3 DNA is TGTGCCAGCAGCAGTTACAGGGGGTACGAGCAGTACTTC.

V gene TRBV6-1 combines with J gene TRBJ2-7; a weak D match, TRBD2 (6 bases). The CDR3 covers 14 residues. V gave up 6 bases and J gave up 2 bases, with 14 bases separating them. CDR1 is MNHNS, CDR2 SASEGT, per germline. CDR3 sequence (DNA): TGTGCCAGCAGGTCCCGGGAGAGTCCCTACGAGCAGTACTTC. This translates into CASRSRESPYEQYF.

As DNA, the CDR3 is TGTGCCAGCAGCTTAGAGGGGGCAGCAGATACGCAGTATTTT. Amino acids: CASSLEGAADTQYF. The chain joins TRBV7-9 to TRBJ2-3, with TRBD1 matching over 7 bases. The CDR3 loop spans 14 amino acids. J lost 4 bases, V lost 1 base, and 2 bases had no gene match. Germline V gene data show CDR1 as SEHNR and CDR2 as FQNEAQ (reference sequence).

This clone was seen just once. The junction departs from the called germline gene at one end, perhaps through a read error. The chain uses TRBV6-6 and TRBJ1-1; 7 nucleotides align to TRBD1. In germline, CDR1 is MNHNY, CDR2 SVGAGI (reference sequence). The CDR3 contains 13 residues. CDR3 sequence (DNA): TGTGCCAGCAGTTACACCGATAAGGACAGGCGGGTCTTT. It encodes CASSYTDKDRRVF.

This clone was counted once. The chain joins TRBV20-1 to TRBJ2-1; 7 bases are shared with TRBD1. Germline CDR1 reads DFQATT; CDR2 reads SNEGSKA (reference sequence). V was clipped by 5 bases and J by 13 bases; unmatched bases: 8. The CDR3 totals 11 residues. DNA for the CDR3: TGCAGTGCTTTTCGGACAGGTAACCAGTTCTTC. This codes for CSAFRTGNQFF.